A selection of T cell receptor beta chains follows, all from one sample in a study of T cell responses to AZD1222 COVID-19 vaccine. The table came from immunoSEQ multiplex PCR; TCRdb's copy has only in-frame clones and leaves some out. The sample carries approximately 270,000 clones, around 93% recorded once. The material sequenced was peripheral blood, taken 28 days after the second AZD1222 dose. These receptors were taken from an adult who received the AZD1222 COVID-19 vaccine. CDR3s include the opening cysteine and the closing phenylalanine or tryptophan. Each record gives: CDR3 length, V gene, D gene, J gene, CDR3 protein, CDR3 DNA. A D gene is named only where the DNA matches it firmly.

14	TRBV30	TRBD2	TRBJ2-3	CAWSSGLAFDTQYF	TGTGCCTGGAGTTCGGGACTAGCGTTTGATACGCAGTATTTT
13	TRBV28	TRBD1	TRBJ2-5	CASHYRGQETQYF	TGTGCCAGCCATTACAGGGGGCAAGAGACCCAGTACTTC
15	TRBV4-3	-	TRBJ1-3	CASSQGHGFGNTIYF	TGCGCCAGCAGCCAAGGGCATGGTTTCGGAAACACCATATATTTT
16	TRBV2	TRBD2	TRBJ2-5	CASSEWLAGSRETQYF	TGTGCCAGCAGTGAATGGCTAGCGGGAAGTAGAGAGACCCAGTACTTC
12	TRBV12-3/TRBV12-4	-	TRBJ1-2	CASSTGPWGYTF	TGTGCCAGCAGTACCGGCCCTTGGGGCTACACCTTC
15	TRBV6-6	TRBD1	TRBJ2-7	CASSYSQGAGYEQYF	TGTGCCAGCAGTTACTCCCAGGGGGCAGGCTACGAGCAGTACTTC
15	TRBV19	TRBD2	TRBJ2-7	CASSIAREGPYEQYF	TGTGCCAGTAGTATAGCCCGGGAGGGCCCCTACGAGCAGTACTTC
17	TRBV4-3	TRBD2	TRBJ2-2	CASSRLGLAGGSGELFF	TGCGCCAGCAGCCGGCTCGGACTAGCGGGAGGGAGTGGAGAGCTGTTTTTT
17	TRBV15	TRBD1	TRBJ2-1	CATSRGAGTVSYNEQFF	TGTGCCACCAGCAGAGGTGCCGGGACAGTCTCCTACAATGAGCAGTTCTTC
16	TRBV9	TRBD2	TRBJ2-3	CASSVLAGAPADTQYF	TGTGCCAGCAGCGTACTAGCGGGGGCCCCGGCAGATACGCAGTATTTT
17	TRBV4-2	TRBD1	TRBJ2-3	CASSGTRTGTSTDTQYF	TGTGCCAGCAGCGGAACGCGGACAGGGACTAGCACAGATACGCAGTATTTT
13	TRBV3-1/TRBV3-2	TRBD1	TRBJ2-3	CASSLGQTDTQYF	TGTGCCAGCAGCCTGGGACAGACAGATACGCAGTATTTT